This T cell receptor beta chain comes out of a study of T cells after yellow fever vaccination. This clonotype was seen at least ten times. TCRdb passed the 5' RACE reads through MiXCR, listing each CDR3 protein once. This sample has 230,000 or so distinct CDR3 sequences; about 3.7% occur once, and the top ten carry 15% to 20%. This clonotype was sampled from a man aged 18 to 29 who received the YFV17D yellow fever vaccine. Specimen: PBMCs, collected 15 days after the yellow fever booster vaccination.

The CDR3 DNA is TGCGCCAGCAGCTTTAGGACCCCTGGGCACTATGGCTACACCTTC. This translates into CASSFRTPGHYGYTF. This chain links TRBV5-1 with TRBJ1-2; no clear D gene. Germline V gene sequence: CDR1 SGHRS, CDR2 YFSETQ. The CDR3 sequence is 15 residues long. V dropped 2 bases and J dropped 3 bases, with 14 bases sitting between them.